Below, one T cell receptor beta chain is given with its context. Antigen unknown. These data originate in a study of CD8+CD57+ T cells in acquired aplastic anemia. As for the study in general: Sorted CD4+ and CD8+ cells gave a mean 3.2 ug DNA, range roughly 0.19 to 30 ug.

The trim removed 2 bases at V and 4 bases at J, leaving 16 bases unmatched. The CDR3 has 18 amino acids. The V gene's germline CDR1 is MGHDK and CDR2 SYGVNS. Study-level points and caveats: Roughly 27 sequences, all CD8+ CDR3, were shared between patients and controls.

Patients selected for sequencing had displayed CD8+CD57+ cell expansion by flow cytometry. Patients were untreated when blood was sampled. Investigators profiled TCR beta VDJ and CDR3 from genomic DNA template. Via MiXCR, TCRdb re-called the reads, giving one row per CDR3 protein. Here the sample spans around 200,000 distinct CDR3 sequences, roughly 63% being singletons. The source of this sequence is a human donor with aplastic anemia. The V call is TRBV25-1, the J call TRBJ2-5, with TRBD1 matching 7 bases. The sequenced sample was sorted CD4+, CD8+, or CD8+CD57+ T cells (not recorded which) from PBMCs. CDR3 sequence (DNA): TGTGCCAGCAGTGAACGTGTCGGTGAGGGTGACAGGGCAGAGACCCAGTACTTC. Its protein product is CASSERVGEGDRAETQYF.